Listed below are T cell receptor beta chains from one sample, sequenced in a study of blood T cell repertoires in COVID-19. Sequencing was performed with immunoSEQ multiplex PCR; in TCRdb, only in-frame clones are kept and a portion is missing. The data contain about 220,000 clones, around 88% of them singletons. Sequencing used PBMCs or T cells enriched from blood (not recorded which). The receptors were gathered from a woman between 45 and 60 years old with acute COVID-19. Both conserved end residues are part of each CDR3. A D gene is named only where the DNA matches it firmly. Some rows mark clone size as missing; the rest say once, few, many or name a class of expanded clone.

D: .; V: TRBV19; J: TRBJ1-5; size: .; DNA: TGTGCCAGTAATGACAGGATCAATCAGCCCCAGCATTTT; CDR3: CASNDRINQPQHF
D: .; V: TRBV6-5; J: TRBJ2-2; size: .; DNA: TGTGCCAGCAGTTCCAGGACAATCACCGGGGAGCTGTTTTTT; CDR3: CASSSRTITGELFF
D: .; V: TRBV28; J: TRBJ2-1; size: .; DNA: TGTGCCAGCAGTTTAATGAGGGAGTGGGGCAATGAGCAGTTCTTC; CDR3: CASSLMREWGNEQFF
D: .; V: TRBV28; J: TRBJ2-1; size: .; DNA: TGTGCCAGCAGTGTCCTAAACAATGAGCAGTTCTTC; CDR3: CASSVLNNEQFF
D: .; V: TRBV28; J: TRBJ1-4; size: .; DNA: TGTGCCAGCAGTCCGGCCGTACAGGGAATAGTTGAAAAACTGTTTTTT; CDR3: CASSPAVQGIVEKLFF
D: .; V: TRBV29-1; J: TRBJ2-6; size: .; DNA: TGCAGCGTGGCCGCAACCTCTGGGGCCAACGTCCTGACTTTC; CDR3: CSVAATSGANVLTF
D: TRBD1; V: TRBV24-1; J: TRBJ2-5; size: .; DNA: TGTGCCACCAGTGAGGCCGACAGGGAGCGAGAGACCCAGTACTTC; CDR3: CATSEADRERETQYF
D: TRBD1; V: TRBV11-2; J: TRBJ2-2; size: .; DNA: TGTGCCAGCAGGCCCGTCAAGGGGGCTAACACCGGGGAGCTGTTTTTT; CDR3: CASRPVKGANTGELFF
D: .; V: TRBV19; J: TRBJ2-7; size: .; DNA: TGTGCCAGTAGTCTGGCGACAAGTTCCTACGAGCAGTACTTC; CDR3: CASSLATSSYEQYF
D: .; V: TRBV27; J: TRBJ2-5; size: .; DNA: TGTGCCAGCGGGGACGGGACTCCGGAGACCCAGTACTTC; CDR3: CASGDGTPETQYF
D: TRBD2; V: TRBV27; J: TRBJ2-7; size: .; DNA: TGTGCCAGCAGTTTATCACGGGGGGACGAGCAGTACTTC; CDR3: CASSLSRGDEQYF
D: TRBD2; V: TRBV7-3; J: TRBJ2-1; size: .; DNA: TGTGCCAGCAGTAAATGGGGCGGGAGGGCCAATGAGCAGTTCTTC; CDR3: CASSKWGGRANEQFF
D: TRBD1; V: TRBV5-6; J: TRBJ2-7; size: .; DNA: TGTGCCAGCAGCTCCCAGGGGGCCATGGACTACGAGCAGTACTTC; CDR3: CASSSQGAMDYEQYF
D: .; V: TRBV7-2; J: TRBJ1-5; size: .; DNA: TGTGCCAGCAGCTCAGGGACACCAAGCAATCAGCCCCAGCATTTT; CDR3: CASSSGTPSNQPQHF
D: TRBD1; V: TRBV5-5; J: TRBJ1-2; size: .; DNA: TGTGCCAGCAGCGGAAGGGACAGGGGCCCTTTGCTCTCTGGCTACACCTTC; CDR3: CASSGRDRGPLLSGYTF
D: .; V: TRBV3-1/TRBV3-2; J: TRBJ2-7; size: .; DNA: TGTGCCAGCAGCCAAGACCGCGGGCCGCTCTCCTACGAGCAGTACTTC; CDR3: CASSQDRGPLSYEQYF
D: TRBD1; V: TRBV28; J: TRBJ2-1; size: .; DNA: TGTGCCAGCAGCGCGCCCGGGACAGGGAAGTACAATGAGCAGTTCTTC; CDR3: CASSAPGTGKYNEQFF
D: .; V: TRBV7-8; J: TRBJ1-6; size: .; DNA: TGTGCCAGCAGCTTCCTTCCGTATAATTCACCCCTCCACTTT; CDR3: CASSFLPYNSPLHF
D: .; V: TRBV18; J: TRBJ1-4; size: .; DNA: TGTGCCAGCTCACCACGTGATCAGGCAACTAATGAAAAACTGTTTTTT; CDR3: CASSPRDQATNEKLFF
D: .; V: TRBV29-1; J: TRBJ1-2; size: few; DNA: TGCAGCGTGGCGGACGGGAGTTATGGCTACACCTTC; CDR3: CSVADGSYGYTF
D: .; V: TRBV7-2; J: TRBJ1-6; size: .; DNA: TGTGCCAGCAGCTTCTCCGGGACAACAGATTCACCCCTCCACTTT; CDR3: CASSFSGTTDSPLHF
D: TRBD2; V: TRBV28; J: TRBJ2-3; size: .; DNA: TGTGCCAGCAGTCTAGCGGGAGGGCCCCCAGATACGCAGTATTTT; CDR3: CASSLAGGPPDTQYF
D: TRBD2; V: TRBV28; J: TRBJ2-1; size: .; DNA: TGTGCCAGCAGTCCAAGGACTAGCGGGGTTTACAATGAGCAGTTCTTC; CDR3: CASSPRTSGVYNEQFF
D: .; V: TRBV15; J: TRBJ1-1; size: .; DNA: TGTGCCAGCCGACAGCAGGGGTCGAACACTGAAGCTTTCTTT; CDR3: CASRQQGSNTEAFF
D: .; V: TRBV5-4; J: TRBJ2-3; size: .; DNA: TGTGCCAGCAGCTTTCTACTCCCAGGGGACGATACGCAGTATTTT; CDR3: CASSFLLPGDDTQYF
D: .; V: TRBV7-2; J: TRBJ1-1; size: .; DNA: TGTGCCAGCAGCCCGCAGGGGATTGGCACTGAAGCTTTCTTT; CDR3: CASSPQGIGTEAFF
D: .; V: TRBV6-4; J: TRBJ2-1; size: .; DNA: TGTGCCAGCAGTGCTGTCGGAGGGGACTCCTACAATGAGCAGTTCTTC; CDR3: CASSAVGGDSYNEQFF
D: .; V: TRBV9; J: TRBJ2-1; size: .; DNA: TGTGCCAGCAGCGCGTACGCTGACAGGCTCAATGAGCAGTTCTTC; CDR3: CASSAYADRLNEQFF
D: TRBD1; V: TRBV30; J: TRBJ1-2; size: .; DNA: TGTGCCTGGCGCACAGGGGACAAGGATGGCTACACCTTC; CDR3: CAWRTGDKDGYTF
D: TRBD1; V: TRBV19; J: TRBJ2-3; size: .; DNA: TGTGCCAGTAGTATCAGGGGGCAACGGAATACGCAGTATTTT; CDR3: CASSIRGQRNTQYF